Included here is one T cell receptor (beta chain) sequence, with context. Its antigen is currently unknown. The sample comes from a study of cytomegalovirus exposure and HLA in healthy donors. Regarding the study as a whole: Associated with cytomegalovirus, according to the listing, were 150 to 200 TCR beta chains. In vitro, three CMV-associated chains proved specific for CMV antigens.

Assay used: immunoSEQ multiplex PCR; TCRdb lists only in-frame clones, some missing. The data hold 150,000 to 200,000 clones, with about 96% observed a single time. The donors were members of the roughly 120-subject validation cohort (separate from the roughly 670-subject first cohort). This receptor was identified in a woman aged 18-29 years in good health and CMV-seronegative. Sequencing used PBMCs.

For the CDR3, the DNA is TGTGCCGACTCCTGGGGGGGCCCTGAAGCTTTCTTT. It encodes CADSWGGPEAFF. J is TRBJ1-1 and V is TRBV12-1. TRBV12-1 is noted as a pseudogene. The CDR3 is 12 residues long.